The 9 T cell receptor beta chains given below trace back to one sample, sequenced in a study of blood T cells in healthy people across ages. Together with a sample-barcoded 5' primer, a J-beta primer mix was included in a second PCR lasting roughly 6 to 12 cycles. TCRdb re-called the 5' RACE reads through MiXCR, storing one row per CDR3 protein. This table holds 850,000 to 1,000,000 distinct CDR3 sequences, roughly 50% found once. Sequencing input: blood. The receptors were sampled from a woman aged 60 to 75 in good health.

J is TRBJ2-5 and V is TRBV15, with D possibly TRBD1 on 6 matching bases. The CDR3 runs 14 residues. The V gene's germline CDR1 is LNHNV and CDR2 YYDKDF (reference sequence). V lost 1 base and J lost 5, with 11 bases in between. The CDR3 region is CATSRGGDNETQYF. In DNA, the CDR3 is TGTGCCACCAGCAGAGGTGGGGACAACGAGACCCAGTACTTC.

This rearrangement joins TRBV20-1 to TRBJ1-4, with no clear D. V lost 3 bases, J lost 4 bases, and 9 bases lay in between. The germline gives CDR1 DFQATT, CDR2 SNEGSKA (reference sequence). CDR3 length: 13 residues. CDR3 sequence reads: CSASEAVNEKLFF. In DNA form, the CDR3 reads TGCAGTGCTAGCGAGGCCGTTAATGAAAAACTGTTTTTT.

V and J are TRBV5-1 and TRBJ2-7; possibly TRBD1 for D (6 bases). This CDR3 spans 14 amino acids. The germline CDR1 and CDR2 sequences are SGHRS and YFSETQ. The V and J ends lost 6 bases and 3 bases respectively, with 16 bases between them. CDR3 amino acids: CASNRGQNDYEQYF. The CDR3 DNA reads TGCGCCAGCAATAGGGGACAAAATGACTACGAGCAGTACTTC.

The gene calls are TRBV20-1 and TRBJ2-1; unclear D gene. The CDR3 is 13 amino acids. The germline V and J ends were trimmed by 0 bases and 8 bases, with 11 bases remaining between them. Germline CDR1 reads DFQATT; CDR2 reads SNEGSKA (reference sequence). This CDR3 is CSARDGWSYEQFF. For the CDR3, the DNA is TGCAGTGCTAGAGATGGGTGGAGCTATGAGCAGTTCTTC.

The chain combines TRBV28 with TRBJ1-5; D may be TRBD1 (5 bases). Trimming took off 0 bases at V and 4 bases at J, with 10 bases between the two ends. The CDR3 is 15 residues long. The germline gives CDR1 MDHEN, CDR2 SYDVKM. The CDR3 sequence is CASSLWGPSNQPQHF. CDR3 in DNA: TGTGCCAGCAGTTTATGGGGACCGAGTAATCAGCCCCAGCATTTT.

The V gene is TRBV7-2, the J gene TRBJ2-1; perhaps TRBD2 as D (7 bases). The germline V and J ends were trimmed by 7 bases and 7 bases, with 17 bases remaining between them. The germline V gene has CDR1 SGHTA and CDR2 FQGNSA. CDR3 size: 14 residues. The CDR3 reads CASNPGGGGNEQFF. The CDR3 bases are TGTGCCAGCAACCCTGGGGGAGGGGGAAATGAGCAGTTCTTC.

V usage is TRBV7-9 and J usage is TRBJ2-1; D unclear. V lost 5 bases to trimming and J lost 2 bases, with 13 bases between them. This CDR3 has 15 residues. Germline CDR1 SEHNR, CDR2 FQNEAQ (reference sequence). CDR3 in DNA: TGTGCCAGCAGCAATTCTGGCGATCCCTACAATGAGCAGTTCTTC. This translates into CASSNSGDPYNEQFF.

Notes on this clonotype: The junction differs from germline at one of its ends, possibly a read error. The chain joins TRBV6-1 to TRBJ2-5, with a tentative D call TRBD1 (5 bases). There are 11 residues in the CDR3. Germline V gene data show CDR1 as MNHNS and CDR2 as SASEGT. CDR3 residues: CASREGHKSYF. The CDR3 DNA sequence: TGTGCCAGCAGAGAAGGACACAAATCGTACTTC.

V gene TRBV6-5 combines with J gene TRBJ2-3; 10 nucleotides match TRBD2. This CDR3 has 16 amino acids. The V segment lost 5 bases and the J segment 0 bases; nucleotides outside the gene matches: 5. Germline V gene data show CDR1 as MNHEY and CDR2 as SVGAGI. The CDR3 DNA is TGTGCCAGCAGTCAGCGGGGGGGGAGGAGCACAGATACGCAGTATTTT. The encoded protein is CASSQRGGRSTDTQYF.